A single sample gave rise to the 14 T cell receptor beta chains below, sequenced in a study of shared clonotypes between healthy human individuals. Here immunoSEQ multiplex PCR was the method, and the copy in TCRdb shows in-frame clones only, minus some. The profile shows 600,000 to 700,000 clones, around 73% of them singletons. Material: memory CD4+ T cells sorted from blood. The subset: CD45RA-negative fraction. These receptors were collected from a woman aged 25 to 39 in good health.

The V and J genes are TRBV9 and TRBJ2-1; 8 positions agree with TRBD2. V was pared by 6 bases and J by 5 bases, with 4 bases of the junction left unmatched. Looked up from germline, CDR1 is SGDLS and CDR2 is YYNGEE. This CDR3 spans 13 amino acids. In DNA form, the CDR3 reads TGTGCCAGCAAGCGGGAGTTGGACAATGAGCAGTTCTTC. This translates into CASKRELDNEQFF.

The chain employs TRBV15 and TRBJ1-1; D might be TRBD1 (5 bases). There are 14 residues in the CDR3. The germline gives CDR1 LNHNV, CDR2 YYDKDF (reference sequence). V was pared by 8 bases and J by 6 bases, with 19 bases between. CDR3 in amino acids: CATRLLGLSAEAFF. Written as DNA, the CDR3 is TGTGCCACCCGACTTTTGGGGCTGAGTGCTGAAGCTTTCTTT.

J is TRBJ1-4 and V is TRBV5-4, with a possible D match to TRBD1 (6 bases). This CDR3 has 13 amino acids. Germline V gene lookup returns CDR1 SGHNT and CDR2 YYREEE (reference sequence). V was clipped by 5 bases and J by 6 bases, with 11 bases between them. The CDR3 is CASSWDIDEKLFF. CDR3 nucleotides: TGTGCCAGCAGTTGGGACATTGATGAAAAACTGTTTTTT.

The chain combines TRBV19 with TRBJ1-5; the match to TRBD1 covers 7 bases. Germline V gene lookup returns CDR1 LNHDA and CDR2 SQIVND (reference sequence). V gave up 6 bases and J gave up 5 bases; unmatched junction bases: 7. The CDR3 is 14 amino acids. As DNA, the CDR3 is TGTGCCAGTAGATACTACAGGGGAGATCAGCCCCAGCATTTT. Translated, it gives CASRYYRGDQPQHF.

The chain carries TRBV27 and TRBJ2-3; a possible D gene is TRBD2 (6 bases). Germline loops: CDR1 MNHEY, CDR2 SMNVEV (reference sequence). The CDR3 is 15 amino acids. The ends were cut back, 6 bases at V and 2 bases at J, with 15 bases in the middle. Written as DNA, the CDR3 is TGTGCCAGCAGACGGAATAGCGGATACACAGATACGCAGTATTTT. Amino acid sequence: CASRRNSGYTDTQYF.

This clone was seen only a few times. As DNA, the CDR3 is TGTGCCAGCAGTGAGCCTACAGGCCGTCTTACCTACGAGCAGTACTTC. Protein: CASSEPTGRLTYEQYF. The chain links TRBV25-1 to TRBJ2-7, with D possibly being TRBD1 (5 bases). There are 16 residues in the CDR3. Trimming took off 3 bases at V and 2 bases at J, with 17 bases between the two ends. The germline V gene encodes CDR1 MGHDK and CDR2 SYGVNS.

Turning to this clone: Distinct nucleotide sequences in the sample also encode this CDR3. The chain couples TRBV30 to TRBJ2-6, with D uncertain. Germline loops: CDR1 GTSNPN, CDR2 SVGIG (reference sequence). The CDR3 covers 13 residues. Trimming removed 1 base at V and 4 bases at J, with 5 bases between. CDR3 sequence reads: CAWSGSGANVLTF. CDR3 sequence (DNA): TGTGCCTGGAGTGGGTCCGGGGCCAACGTCCTGACTTTC.

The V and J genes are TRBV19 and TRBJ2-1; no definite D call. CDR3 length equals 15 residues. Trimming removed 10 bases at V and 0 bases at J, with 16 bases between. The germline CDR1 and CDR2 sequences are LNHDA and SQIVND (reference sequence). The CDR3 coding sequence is TGTGCCACTGAAGACGTCTCAAGCTCCTACAATGAGCAGTTCTTC. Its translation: CATEDVSSSYNEQFF.

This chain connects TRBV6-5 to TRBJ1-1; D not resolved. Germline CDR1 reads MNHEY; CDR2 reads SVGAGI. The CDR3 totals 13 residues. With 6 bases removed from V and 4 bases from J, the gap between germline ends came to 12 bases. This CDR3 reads CASRLGLITEAFF. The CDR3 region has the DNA TGTGCCAGCAGACTCGGACTGATCACTGAAGCTTTCTTT.

As DNA, the CDR3 is TGTGCCAGCAGCCCTGATCCGATCTCCTACGAGCAGTACTTC. This translates into CASSPDPISYEQYF. The chain employs TRBV5-6 and TRBJ2-7; no clear D gene. The length of the CDR3 is 14 residues. V gave up 4 bases and J gave up 0 bases, with 11 bases separating them. CDR1 and CDR2 from the germline V gene are SGHDT and YYEEEE.

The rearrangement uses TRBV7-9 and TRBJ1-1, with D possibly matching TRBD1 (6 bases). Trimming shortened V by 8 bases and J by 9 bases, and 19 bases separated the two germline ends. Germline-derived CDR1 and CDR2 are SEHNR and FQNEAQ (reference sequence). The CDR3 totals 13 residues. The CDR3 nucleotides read TGTGCCAGCTTAACAGGGACGATCGGGAAAGCTTTCTTT. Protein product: CASLTGTIGKAFF.

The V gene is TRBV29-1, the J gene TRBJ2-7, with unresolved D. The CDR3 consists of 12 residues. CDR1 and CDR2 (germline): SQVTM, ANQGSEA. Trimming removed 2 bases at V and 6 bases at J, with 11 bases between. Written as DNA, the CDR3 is TGCAGCGTTGAACAGTTAGGAGTCGAGCAGTACTTC. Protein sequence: CSVEQLGVEQYF.

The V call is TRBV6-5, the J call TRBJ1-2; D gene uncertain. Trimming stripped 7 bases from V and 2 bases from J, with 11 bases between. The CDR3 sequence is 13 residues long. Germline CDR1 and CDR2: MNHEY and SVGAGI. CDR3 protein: CASKPRTNYGYTF. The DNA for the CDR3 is TGTGCCAGCAAACCCAGGACCAACTATGGCTACACCTTC.

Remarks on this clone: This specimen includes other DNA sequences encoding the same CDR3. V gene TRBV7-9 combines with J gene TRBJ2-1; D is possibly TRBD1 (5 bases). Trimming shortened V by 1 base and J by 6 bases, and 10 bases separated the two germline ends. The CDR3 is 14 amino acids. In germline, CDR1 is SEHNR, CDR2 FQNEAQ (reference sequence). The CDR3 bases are TGTGCCAGCAGCTTAGAGGGGCTTGGCAATGAGCAGTTCTTC. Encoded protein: CASSLEGLGNEQFF.